The T cell receptor (beta chain) described here comes from a study of shared clonotypes between healthy human individuals. Study at large: Sampling drew on donors who were a couple of women and three men aged 18 to 49.

The table came from immunoSEQ multiplex PCR; TCRdb's copy has only in-frame clones and leaves some out. The table records hundreds of thousands of clones, around 72% of them present only once. For this clone: Its specificity is unknown.

Whole-study findings and limits: A small donor pool kept down the genetic and exposure-history diversity that was represented. Clonotype sharing among donors was expected to depend on sequencing depth.

The study separated CD4+ cells into CD45RA+ naive and CD45RA-negative memory subsets. Germline V lookup: CDR1 SGHTA, CDR2 FQGNSA. This CDR3 is 17 amino acids long. V dropped 5 bases and J dropped 0 bases, with 17 bases sitting between them. Specimen: memory CD4+ T cells sorted from blood. The subset was: CD45RA-negative fraction. The gene calls are TRBV7-2 and TRBJ2-4; D is possibly TRBD1 (6 bases). This receptor was obtained from a woman aged 25-40 years in good health. This CDR3 is CASSAHRAHSAKNIQYF. The CDR3 nucleotides are TGTGCCAGCAGCGCACACAGGGCCCACTCAGCCAAAAACATTCAGTACTTC.